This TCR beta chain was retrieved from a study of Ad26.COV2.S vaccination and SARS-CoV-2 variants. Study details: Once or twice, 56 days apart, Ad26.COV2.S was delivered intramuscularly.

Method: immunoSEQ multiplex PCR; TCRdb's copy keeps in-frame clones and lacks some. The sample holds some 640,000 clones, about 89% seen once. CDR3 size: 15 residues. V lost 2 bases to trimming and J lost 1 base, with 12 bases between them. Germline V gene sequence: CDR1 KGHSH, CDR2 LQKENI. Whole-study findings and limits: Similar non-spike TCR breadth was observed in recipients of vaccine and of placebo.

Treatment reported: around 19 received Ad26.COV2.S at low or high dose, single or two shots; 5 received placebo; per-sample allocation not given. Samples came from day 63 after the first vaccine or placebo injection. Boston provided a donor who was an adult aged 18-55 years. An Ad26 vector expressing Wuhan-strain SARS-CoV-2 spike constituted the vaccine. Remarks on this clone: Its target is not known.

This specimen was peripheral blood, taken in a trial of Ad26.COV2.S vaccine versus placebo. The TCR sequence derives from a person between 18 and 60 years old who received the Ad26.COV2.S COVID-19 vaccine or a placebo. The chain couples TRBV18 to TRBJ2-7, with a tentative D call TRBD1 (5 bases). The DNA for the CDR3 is TGTGCCAGCTCACCAGTAAGGGGAATTTCCTACGAGCAGTACTTC. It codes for CASSPVRGISYEQYF.